Shown below are 7 T cell receptor beta chains from a single sample sequenced in a study of T cell repertoires and leukemia-associated antigens. MiXCR, run by TCRdb on the 5' RACE reads, gives a single entry per CDR3 protein. There are roughly 12,000 distinct CDR3 sequences in the sample; approximately 39% occur only once, and about a quarter lies in the top ten. Antigens of these TCRs are unknown. The sample consisted of CD3+ T cells sorted from blood and cultured. All receptors come from a female donor in good health.

Details on this clonotype: The junction departs from the called germline gene at one end, perhaps through a read error. The chain is built from TRBV6-1 and TRBJ2-2; possible D gene TRBD2, 5 bases. The germline V gene has CDR1 MNHNS and CDR2 SASEGT. The CDR3 loop spans 16 amino acids. The CDR3 DNA sequence: TGTGCCAGCAGTGAAGCAATAGACGGTTGGTCCGGGGAGCTGTTCTTC. Protein: CASSEAIDGWSGELFF.

Relative to its sample, this clonotype is medium-sized. The rearrangement joins TRBV24-1 to TRBJ2-1; possible D gene TRBD2, 6 bases. V gave up 3 bases and J gave up 9 bases, with 29 bases separating them. Looked up from germline, CDR1 is KGHDR and CDR2 is SFDVKD. This CDR3 is 19 amino acids long. CDR3: CATSDGAPHGGGPAFEQFF. CDR3 sequence (DNA): TGTGCCACCAGTGATGGGGCCCCGCATGGCGGAGGGCCGGCGTTTGAGCAGTTCTTC.

This clonotype has only a few counts. V is TRBV6-5 and J is TRBJ2-5; D is unresolved. Trimming removed 2 bases from V and 1 base from J, with 11 bases in between. There are 15 residues in the CDR3. Germline loops: CDR1 MNHEY, CDR2 SVGAGI. The CDR3 is CASSYVPDRQETQYF. CDR3 DNA sequence: TGTGCCAGCAGTTACGTGCCAGACCGCCAAGAGACCCAGTACTTC.

About this clonotype: One end of the junction varies from germline; a read error may be responsible. The genes are TRBV5-1 and TRBJ2-1, with unresolved D. Germline V CDR1 and CDR2: SGHRS, YFSETQ. The CDR3 is 14 amino acids. The CDR3 sequence is CASSVVGSSNEQFF. The CDR3 coding sequence is TGCGCCAGCAGTGTCGTTGGCTCCTCCAATGAGCAGTTCTTC.

CDR3 sequence: CSALSDKGYEQYF. In nucleotides, the CDR3 is TGCAGTGCTCTGAGCGACAAGGGCTACGAGCAGTACTTC. V is TRBV20-1 and J is TRBJ2-7; D ambiguous. The germline V gene has CDR1 DFQATT and CDR2 SNEGSKA (reference sequence). The length of the CDR3 is 13 residues. V lost 5 bases to trimming and J lost 3 bases, with 14 bases between them.

The chain is built from TRBV24-1 and TRBJ2-7; TRBD1 matches 7 bases. CDR1 KGHDR and CDR2 SFDVKD come from the germline V gene. V dropped 5 bases and J dropped 5; count of bases not matched to a gene: 5. The CDR3 has 13 amino acids. The DNA of the CDR3 is TGTGCCACCAGTGCGGCAGGGGGAAACGAGCAGTACTTC. Translation: CATSAAGGNEQYF.

The V gene is TRBV7-2, the J gene TRBJ2-2; 7 bases align to TRBD2. CDR1 and CDR2 from the germline V gene are SGHTA and FQGNSA. The ends lost 0 bases at V and 8 bases at J; junction bases unmatched: 6. The CDR3 length is 15 residues. CDR3 sequence reads: CASSLASSGRGELFF. The CDR3, as DNA: TGTGCCAGCAGCTTAGCTTCTAGCGGCCGAGGGGAGCTGTTTTTT. The variable domain in full, with the rest retrieved from reference TRBV7-2 and TRBJ2-2, is GAGVSQSPSNKVTEKGKDVELRCDPISGHTALYWYRQSLGQGLEFLIYFQGNSAPDKSGLPSDRFSAERTGGSVSTLTIQRTQQEDSAVYLCASSLASSGRGELFFGEGSRLTVL.